Sequencing of this T cell receptor (beta chain) was carried out in a study of cytomegalovirus exposure and HLA in healthy donors. CDR1 is LNHDA and CDR2 is SQIVND in the germline V gene (reference sequence). The V and J ends lost 5 bases and 0 bases respectively, with 11 bases between them. CDR3 size: 15 residues. 13 Jbeta primers and 60 Vbeta primers were used for the PCR. The method was immunoSEQ multiplex PCR; TCRdb's version includes in-frame clones alone and lacks a portion of them. This sample has around 63,000 clones, with 79% found just once. Sequenced sample: PBMCs. The chain employs TRBV19 and TRBJ2-1; possible D gene TRBD2, 6 bases. This TCR derives from a woman aged 30 to 39 in good health and CMV-seronegative. Here the CDR3 DNA reads TGTGCCAGTAGTCCTACTAGCAGCTCCTACAATGAGCAGTTCTTC. Protein product: CASSPTSSSYNEQFF. Together with reference TRBV19 and TRBJ2-1, the CDR3 gives the full variable domain: DGGITQSPKYLFRKEGQNVTLSCEQNLNHDAMYWYRQDPGQGLRLIYYSQIVNDFQKGDIAEGYSVSREKKESFPLTVTSAQKNPTAFYLCASSPTSSSYNEQFFGPGTRLTVL.